This note documents a single TCR beta chain sequence. These data belong to a study of PD-L1 blockade in urothelial cancer. Looking at the study overall: From about 2014, patients received atezolizumab, given as 1,200 mg intravenously every 3 weeks.

With 5 bases clipped from V and 5 bases from J, the junction kept 3 bases outside the gene matches. In germline, CDR1 is LNHDA, CDR2 SQIVND (reference sequence). This CDR3 spans 14 amino acids. Time point defined: pretreatment peripheral blood. Generated by immunoSEQ multiplex PCR, the TCRdb table keeps only in-frame clones and is missing some. The table has over 35,000 clones, 85% seen once. This clonotype was sampled from a man older than 75 with urothelial cancer. The input for sequencing was PBMCs, taken around atezolizumab (anti-PD-L1) treatment. The chain joins TRBV19 to TRBJ2-5; TRBD1 agrees at 12 bases. As DNA, the CDR3 is TGTGCCAGTAGTGCCGGGACAGGGGGCGAGACCCAGTACTTC. This sequence encodes CASSAGTGGETQYF. Together with reference TRBV19 and TRBJ2-5, the CDR3 gives the full variable domain: DGGITQSPKYLFRKEGQNVTLSCEQNLNHDAMYWYRQDPGQGLRLIYYSQIVNDFQKGDIAEGYSVSREKKESFPLTVTSAQKNPTAFYLCASSAGTGGETQYFGPGTRLLVL.